This TCR beta chain was captured by sequencing in a study of regulatory T cells in long-lasting Graves disease. In the study overall: Freshly diagnosed Graves' patients had used antithyroid drugs for under 3 months.

Indicated time point: newly diagnosed GD, antithyroid drugs for less than 3 months. PBMC RNA was the source of the TCR library. Germline V gene lookup returns CDR1 SGHDN and CDR2 FVKESK. V lost 4 bases to trimming and J lost 3 bases; unmatched junction nucleotides: 8. This CDR3 comprises 16 residues. This clonotype was picked up a small number of times. To make TCR beta libraries, researchers used iRepertoire HTBI primers and Arm-PCR of CDR3 regions. MiXCR was run by TCRdb on the multiplex PCR reads, yielding one entry per CDR3 protein. The table shows 420,000 or so distinct CDR3 sequences, with less than 20% occurring only once. These data also featured in a second study, about T cells in Graves' hyperthyroidism and ophthalmopathy. That source adds: The primer set for the first-round RT-PCR of the TCR CDR3 was HTBI.

The material was peripheral blood mononuclear cells (PBMCs), obtained at new diagnosis, from a patient treated with antithyroid drugs. The genes are TRBV14 and TRBJ2-1; 8 bases agree with TRBD2. The receptor was derived from a woman aged 18 to 35 with Graves disease. The CDR3 here is CASSRKTSVDYNEQFF. CDR3 nucleotides: TGTGCCAGCAGCCGTAAGACTAGCGTAGACTACAATGAGCAGTTCTTC.